These 29 T cell receptor beta chains came from one sample sequenced in a study of monozygotic twins with inflammatory bowel disease. TCRdb derives one entry per CDR3 protein from the 5' RACE reads, leaving out DNA. The table lists 350,000 to 400,000 distinct CDR3 sequences, with 2.5% to 3% in the top ten. Sequenced: blood. Receptors were obtained from a human donor with ulcerative colitis or Crohn's disease, or a healthy co-twin of an affected twin (not recorded which).

V gene TRBV29-1 combines with J gene TRBJ1-3; TCRdb gives TRBD1 as the D gene, but with no DNA this cannot be confirmed. CDR1 is SQVTM and CDR2 is ANQGSEA in the germline V gene. The CDR3 totals 14 residues. Here the CDR3 reads CSVSGAFSGNTIYF.

This chain uses TRBV5-1 with TRBJ2-2; TCRdb calls TRBD1, which cannot be checked without DNA. The CDR3 sequence is 15 residues long. CDR1 SGHRS and CDR2 YFSETQ come from the germline V gene. CDR3 loop: CASSRDQGASGELFF.

The chain recombines TRBV16 with TRBJ1-1; TCRdb proposes TRBD1, but this gene call is untestable without DNA. From germline, CDR1 is KGHSY and CDR2 FQNENV. The CDR3 contains 13 residues. CDR3: CASSQSVGPGAFF.

The chain couples TRBV11-2 to TRBJ2-1; the D gene TCRdb calls, TRBD1, cannot be checked with no DNA. Germline V gene data show CDR1 as SGHAT and CDR2 as FQNNGV. CDR3 length: 15 amino acids. This CDR3 is CASSPPGFAYNEQFF. The whole variable domain, filled in from reference TRBV11-2 and TRBJ2-1, reads EAGVAQSPRYKIIEKRQSVAFWCNPISGHATLYWYQQILGQGPKLLIQFQNNGVVDDSQLPKDRFSAERLKGVDSTLKIQPAKLEDSAVYLCASSPPGFAYNEQFFGPGTRLTVL.

The V call is TRBV12-3 or TRBV12-4, the J call TRBJ2-5; TCRdb's D call of TRBD2 is untestable without DNA. The CDR3 is 17 amino acids. This chain's CDR3 is CASSHLASGGNQETQYF.

CDR3: CAISFYTGNEQFF. The J gene is TRBJ2-1, the V gene TRBV10-3; TCRdb outputs TRBD1, but without DNA this stays unchecked. The CDR3 loop spans 13 amino acids. Per the germline V gene, CDR1 is ENHRY and CDR2 is SYGVKD.

The chain employs TRBV20-1 and TRBJ2-3; checking the TCRdb D call of TRBD1 is not possible without DNA. The CDR3 sequence is 15 residues long. From germline, CDR1 is DFQATT and CDR2 SNEGSKA (reference sequence). This chain's CDR3 is CSASGSAGAGDTQYF.

J is TRBJ2-5 and V is TRBV7-2; the TCRdb call, TRBD1, lacks DNA for checking. Per germline, CDR1 SGHTA and CDR2 FQGNSA. The CDR3 runs 14 residues. The CDR3 here is CASSQSTGRETQYF. The full variable domain, its missing parts supplied by reference TRBV7-2 and TRBJ2-5, is GAGVSQSPSNKVTEKGKDVELRCDPISGHTALYWYRQSLGQGLEFLIYFQGNSAPDKSGLPSDRFSAERTGGSVSTLTIQRTQQEDSAVYLCASSQSTGRETQYFGPGTRLLVL.

This chain uses TRBV9 with TRBJ2-7; TCRdb lists TRBD2, though no DNA is available to test this call. Germline V gene sequence: CDR1 SGDLS, CDR2 YYNGEE. The CDR3 length is 15 residues. CDR3: CASSVSTSGDHEQYF. Drawing the rest from reference TRBV9 and TRBJ2-7, the complete variable domain is DSGVTQTPKHLITATGQRVTLRCSPRSGDLSVYWYQQSLDQGLQFLIQYYNGEERAKGNILERFSAQQFPDLHSELNLSSLELGDSALYFCASSVSTSGDHEQYFGPGTRLTVT.

This chain links TRBV7-6 with TRBJ2-1; TCRdb's D gene call, TRBD1, goes unchecked for lack of DNA. Germline-derived CDR1 and CDR2 are SGHVS and FNYEAQ. The CDR3 totals 14 residues. The CDR3 region is CASRAGASGVEQFF.

This rearrangement joins TRBV27 to TRBJ2-7; TCRdb's D call, TRBD2, is unchecked because there is no DNA. Germline values: CDR1 MNHEY, CDR2 SMNVEV (reference sequence). This CDR3 is 13 amino acids long. CDR3 residues: CASKTSGVYEQYF.

This chain joins TRBV27 and TRBJ2-2; TCRdb returns TRBD1, unconfirmable since there is no DNA. Germline V CDR1 and CDR2: MNHEY, SMNVEV (reference sequence). The length of the CDR3 is 17 residues. This chain's CDR3 is CASSLARAGVGTGELFF.

This rearrangement joins TRBV7-2 to TRBJ2-3; TCRdb names TRBD1, which stays unverified in the absence of DNA. The CDR3 totals 16 residues. Germline lookup yields CDR1 SGHTA and CDR2 FQGNSA. The chain's CDR3 is CASSSSGGFGTDTQYF.

V is TRBV3-1 and J is TRBJ2-3; there is no DNA to check the TCRdb D call of TRBD2. CDR1 is LGHDT and CDR2 is YNNKEL in the germline V gene (reference sequence). CDR3 length: 11 amino acids. This CDR3 reads CASGLTDTQYF.

This rearrangement joins TRBV6-6 to TRBJ2-2. The CDR3 has 13 residues. The germline V gene encodes CDR1 MNHNY and CDR2 SVGAGI (reference sequence). Here the CDR3 reads CASSDRSTGELFF.

This chain joins TRBV6-5 and TRBJ1-1. Looked up from germline, CDR1 is MNHEY and CDR2 is SVGAGI. The CDR3 runs to 15 residues. The CDR3 spells CASSYGDSMNTEAFF.

This sequence joins TRBV12-3 or TRBV12-4 and TRBJ2-3; TCRdb gives TRBD1 as the D gene, but with no DNA this cannot be confirmed. CDR3 length: 16 amino acids. This chain's CDR3 is CASSLIKTYPPDTQYF.

The V call is TRBV29-1, the J call TRBJ2-2; TCRdb reports TRBD2, a call that lacks DNA to check it against. The germline V gene encodes CDR1 SQVTM and CDR2 ANQGSEA. This CDR3 has 17 amino acids. The CDR3 reads CSVEGKEGSRDTGELFF.

The chain joins TRBV7-9 to TRBJ1-2. Per the germline V gene, CDR1 is SEHNR and CDR2 is FQNEAQ (reference sequence). This CDR3 is built from 16 residues. The chain's CDR3 is CASSFLSGGYNYGYTF.

V usage is TRBV4-3 and J usage is TRBJ1-6; the TCRdb D gene call, TRBD1, has no DNA to confirm it. This CDR3 comprises 17 residues. Germline-derived CDR1 and CDR2 are LGHNA and YSLEER. CDR3 in amino acids: CASSQYHRVGYNSPLHF.

This chain links TRBV12-3 or TRBV12-4 with TRBJ2-1; the D call of TRBD2 rests on TCRdb alone, since no DNA is present to check it. This CDR3 has 16 residues. The CDR3 here is CASSLGWTSGYNEQFF.

This sequence joins TRBV5-1 and TRBJ2-5; absent DNA, TCRdb's TRBD1 call cannot be checked. The germline V gene has CDR1 SGHRS and CDR2 YFSETQ. This CDR3 contains 14 residues. The CDR3 here is CASSSGQWSETQYF.

The chain combines TRBV5-1 with TRBJ1-2; TCRdb gives TRBD1 as the D gene, but with no DNA this cannot be confirmed. In germline, CDR1 is SGHRS, CDR2 YFSETQ. The CDR3 contains 14 residues. This CDR3 is CASSFLTGNYGYTF.

This chain joins TRBV7-2 and TRBJ2-7. CDR3 length: 12 amino acids. The V gene's germline CDR1 is SGHTA and CDR2 FQGNSA. CDR3: CASSHGSYEQYF.

The chain uses TRBV7-6 and TRBJ1-2; there is no DNA to check the TCRdb D call of TRBD1. The CDR3 contains 11 residues. Germline assignment: CDR1 SGHVS and CDR2 FNYEAQ. This chain's CDR3 is CASRGTGEYTF.

This CDR3 is CASSQEGTGPGQGNTIYF. The chain uses TRBV4-1 and TRBJ1-3; TCRdb picks TRBD1, but there is no DNA to check that call. This CDR3 contains 18 residues. Germline CDR1 MGHRA, CDR2 YSYEKL.

The chain couples TRBV12-3 or TRBV12-4 to TRBJ2-7; TCRdb's D call of TRBD1 is untestable without DNA. The CDR3 spans 14 residues. This CDR3 is CASTREQLLREQYF.

The chain is built from TRBV11-2 and TRBJ2-7; TCRdb calls TRBD1, which cannot be checked without DNA. Germline V lookup: CDR1 SGHAT, CDR2 FQNNGV. CDR3 size: 13 residues. The CDR3 here is CASSFKTGGEQYF.

This rearrangement joins TRBV5-1 to TRBJ2-1; the TRBD1 assignment by TCRdb is unverifiable without DNA. The germline V gene encodes CDR1 SGHRS and CDR2 YFSETQ. The CDR3 extends over 16 amino acids. The CDR3 spells CASSTSGTGGHNEQFF.